This T cell receptor (beta chain) was profiled in a study of blood T cell repertoires in COVID-19. The wider study: Both acute and convalescent COVID-19 samples were obtained from the United States, Italy and Spain. The analysed material was cDNA or gDNA that came from T cells, B-cell-depleted T cells, or PBMCs.

Original processing methods: Using reference gene primer amplification, nucleated cell counts were estimated. TCRdb keeps only in-frame clones here, not all; method: immunoSEQ multiplex PCR. V, J and clone size were drawn from that table, and D and trimming were deduced from the DNA. The sample holds about 490,000 clones, roughly 88% seen once. The sample holds a few counts of this clone. The receptor's source is a human donor in a cohort sampled during active COVID-19. Specimen: peripheral blood.

The chain's CDR3 is CASRSQGGTEAFF. CDR3 nucleotides: TGTGCCAGCAGGTCACAAGGAGGGACTGAAGCTTTCTTT. The chain employs TRBV6-5 and TRBJ1-1; D unresolved. V lost 6 bases to trimming and J lost 5 bases, with 13 bases between them. The germline V gene has CDR1 MNHEY and CDR2 SVGAGI. This CDR3 is 13 amino acids long.